A selection of T cell receptor beta chains follows, all from one sample in a study of CD4 and CD8 cells across lung adenocarcinoma regions. From the PCR reads, TCRdb called clonotypes with MiXCR, one entry per CDR3 protein. The sample lists some 16,000 distinct CDR3 sequences; roughly 50% were seen once. Sequences were obtained from CD8+ T cells from the center of a lung tumor. The receptors stem from a female donor with lung adenocarcinoma. The CD4 and CD8 labels of this study may be unreliable. Each CDR3 is given with its conserved first and last residue. A D gene is named only where the DNA matches it firmly. The size entry is marked missing in some rows and otherwise reads once, few, many or a size class.

d_call	clone_size	v_call	j_call	cdr3_nt	cdr3_aa
TRBD2	-	TRBV6-1	TRBJ2-3	TGTGCCAGCAGTCCGAGCGGGGGGGGCAAAGACATTCAGTATTTT	CASSPSGGGKDIQYF
-	-	TRBV20-1	TRBJ1-1	TGCAGTGCTAAACCGGGGGACACTGAAGCTTTCTTT	CSAKPGDTEAFF
-	-	TRBV3-1	TRBJ1-6	TGTGCCAGCAGCCTAGAGGGTGCAAACTATAATTCACCCCTCCACTTT	CASSLEGANYNSPLHF
-	-	TRBV6-1	TRBJ2-4	TGTGGCAGCTCGGGGGTGAGAATAAGAGACACTCAGTATTTC	CGSSGVRIRDTQYF
-	-	TRBV10-3	TRBJ2-4	TGCCGCGGCTCGGGGCGGTGGGCCAAAAACACGCAGTACTTC	CRGSGRWAKNTQYF
-	-	TRBV6-1	TRBJ2-3	TGTGCCAGCGGTGCGGCGCTGGGGGCCAAAGACATGCAGTACTTT	CASGAALGAKDMQYF
TRBD1	-	TRBV27	TRBJ2-3	TGTGCCAGCACCAGGACAGGGTCAGATACGCAGTATTTT	CASTRTGSDTQYF
TRBD1	once	TRBV10-1	TRBJ2-7	TGCGGCGGCAGGGGGCTATCTGGCACAAACATGCAGTACTTC	CGGRGLSGTNMQYF
-	medium-sized	TRBV10-1	TRBJ1-4	TGCGCCAGGACCAGGGTCACTAATGAAAAACTGTTTTTT	CARTRVTNEKLFF
-	few	TRBV6-1	TRBJ2-3	TGTGCCAGCAGTGAACCTAGACTCACAGATACGCAGTATTTT	CASSEPRLTDTQYF
TRBD2	-	TRBV7-7	TRBJ2-5	TGTGCCAGCAGCTTAGGGGGACTAGCGGGAGGAGAGACCCAGTACTTC	CASSLGGLAGGETQYF
TRBD1	-	TRBV27	TRBJ2-3	TGTGCCAGCAGTTATGCGACAGGGCGGATCGCAGATACGCAGTATTTT	CASSYATGRIADTQYF